The 11 T cell receptor beta chains in this list originate from one sample, sequenced in a study of blood T cells in healthy people across ages. Through a sample-barcoded 5' primer and a J-beta primer mix, a second PCR was run for about 6 to 11 cycles. TCRdb itself ran the 5' RACE reads through MiXCR, one entry per CDR3 protein. This table has nearly 800,000 distinct CDR3 sequences, more than 50% appearing once. The sample taken for sequencing was blood. The source is a man aged 40-50 years in good health.

This clonotype was seen a single time. CDR3 DNA: TGTGCCAGCAGGCTACAGGGAGTCTACGAGCAGTACTTC. This codes for CASRLQGVYEQYF. The chain combines TRBV28 with TRBJ2-4, with D possibly being TRBD1 (6 bases). The closer fit of TRBJ2-7 to the DNA end suggests the J call may be wrong. Per germline, CDR1 MDHEN and CDR2 SYDVKM. The CDR3 length is 13 residues.

The chain combines TRBV21-1 with TRBJ2-5; the table's D call, TRBD2, has no DNA check behind it. TRBV21-1 is classified as a pseudogene. The CDR3 is made up of 14 amino acids. The CDR3 sequence is CASSRLGGVGGQYF. The CDR3 region has the DNA TGTGCCAGCAGCAGACTCGGGGGAGTGGGTGGCCAGTACTTC.

This chain connects TRBV5-5 to TRBJ2-7, with 12 bases that match TRBD1. CDR3 length equals 15 residues. Germline V gene lookup returns CDR1 SGHKS and CDR2 YYEKEE (reference sequence). Trimming cost V 4 bases and J 6 bases; bases outside gene matches: 8. DNA of the CDR3: TGTGCCAGCAGCCTACCCGGGACAGGGGGCGGCGAGCAGTACTTC. Its protein product is CASSLPGTGGGEQYF.

The chain employs TRBV12-3 or TRBV12-4 and TRBJ2-7; TRBD1 aligns across 8 bases. Gene TRBJ2-5 matches the end of the DNA better, so the J call may be wrong. The CDR3 has 15 residues. The CDR3 reads CASSFSRGRRETQYF. In DNA, the CDR3 is TGTGCCAGCAGTTTTAGCAGGGGGCGACGAGAGACCCAGTACTTC.

The V and J genes are TRBV30 and TRBJ1-1; D is possibly TRBD1 (5 bases). Looked up from germline, CDR1 is GTSNPN and CDR2 is SVGIG (reference sequence). The V gene lost 0 bases and the J gene lost 5 bases, with 10 bases spanning the gap. This CDR3 spans 13 amino acids. The CDR3 protein is CAWSVLEGTEAFF. CDR3 sequence (DNA): TGTGCCTGGAGTGTACTGGAGGGGACTGAAGCTTTCTTT.

In its sample, this clonotype was seen a few times. The chain combines TRBV7-3 with TRBJ2-1; no clear D. The germline gives CDR1 SGHTA, CDR2 FQGTGA. The CDR3 spans 14 residues. Trimming pared 7 bases from V and 0 bases from J, leaving 10 bases between. In DNA, the CDR3 is TGTGCCAGCACCGTAGATAGCTCCTACAATGAGCAGTTCTTC. This gives the protein CASTVDSSYNEQFF.

This clonotype was seen a handful of times. J is TRBJ2-1 and V is TRBV29-1; 8 nucleotides agree with TRBD2. Per the germline V gene, CDR1 is SQVTM and CDR2 is ANQGSEA. The CDR3 length is 14 residues. The J segment lost 5 bases and the V segment lost 4 bases, leaving 7 bases of the junction unmatched. The CDR3 loop is CSVGERGGDNEQFF. CDR3 DNA: TGCAGCGTTGGGGAACGGGGGGGCGACAATGAGCAGTTCTTC.

The J gene is TRBJ1-1, the V gene TRBV20-1; D gene unclear. V gave up 6 bases and J gave up 6 bases, with 14 bases separating them. Germline values: CDR1 DFQATT, CDR2 SNEGSKA (reference sequence). The CDR3 totals 12 residues. This CDR3 reads CSANPGVAEAFF. The CDR3, as DNA: TGCAGTGCAAATCCGGGAGTAGCTGAAGCTTTCTTT.

The chain combines TRBV12-3 or TRBV12-4 with TRBJ1-5; D not resolved. This CDR3 has 14 amino acids. Trimming shortened V by 3 bases and J by 0 bases, and 6 bases separated the two germline ends. The CDR3 DNA reads TGTGCCAGCAGTTTCTCAGTTAGCAATCAGCCCCAGCATTTT. It yields the protein CASSFSVSNQPQHF.

V gene TRBV29-1 combines with J gene TRBJ1-2; D may be TRBD1 (5 bases). The germline V and J ends were trimmed by 6 bases and 2 bases, with 16 bases remaining between them. The CDR3 runs to 14 residues. Germline values: CDR1 SQVTM, CDR2 ANQGSEA. CDR3 in DNA: TGCAGCGTCGGCGACCGGGACGGGAACTATGGCTACACCTTC. It is translated as CSVGDRDGNYGYTF.

This clonotype was counted once. J is TRBJ2-7 and V is TRBV7-9; D might be TRBD1 (7 bases). This CDR3 is built from 15 residues. CDR1 and CDR2 from the germline V gene are SEHNR and FQNEAQ (reference sequence). Trimming stripped 5 bases from V and 5 bases from J, with 19 bases between. CDR3 sequence: CASSRRGHQLDEQYF. CDR3 coding DNA: TGTGCCAGCAGCCGGAGGGGGCACCAATTGGACGAGCAGTACTTC.